This T cell receptor beta chain originates from a study of blood T cell repertoires in COVID-19. Whole-study context: Nucleic acid was either cDNA or gDNA, and it came from T cells, B-cell-depleted T cells, or PBMCs.

Assay used: immunoSEQ multiplex PCR; TCRdb lists only in-frame clones, some missing. The sample records over 90,000 clones, around 87% being singletons. This CDR3 has 16 amino acids. J was trimmed by 6 bases and V by 4 bases; bases with no gene match: 7. Germline-derived CDR1 and CDR2 are LGHDT and YNNKEL (reference sequence). This clone was found many times. The chain uses TRBV3-1 (or the pseudogene TRBV3-2) and TRBJ2-2; 11 positions agree with TRBD1. The sequence was obtained from a man aged 50 to 60 with active or convalescent COVID-19. Sequenced material: peripheral blood. For the CDR3, the DNA is TGTGCCAGCAGCCCTGGACAGGGGGCGGCGGCCGGGGAGCTGTTTTTT. Its translation is CASSPGQGAAAGELFF.